This paragraph covers one T cell receptor (beta chain) sequence. The sample carries other DNA sequences with the same CDR3. The CDR3 length is 15 residues. Trimming shortened V by 1 base and J by 0 bases, and 9 bases separated the two germline ends. Looked up from germline, CDR1 is SGHRS and CDR2 is YFSETQ. This entry belongs to a study of blood T cell repertoires in COVID-19. Clones were read by immunoSEQ multiplex PCR, and TCRdb kept only the in-frame ones, dropping some. This sample has 500,000 or so clones, with approximately 86% found just once. Membership in each cohort depended on participant-reported clinical history.

The rearrangement links TRBV5-1 to TRBJ2-3, with D possibly being TRBD1 (6 bases). The receptor comes from a woman younger than 35 who had recovered from COVID-19. The specimen sequenced was PBMCs or T cells enriched from blood (not recorded which). In DNA, the CDR3 is TGCGCCAGCAGCTTGAACAGGGCCAGCACAGATACGCAGTATTTT. Translation: CASSLNRASTDTQYF.